One sample yielded the 21 T cell receptor beta chains listed below, sequenced in a study of T cell repertoires in cytomegalovirus infection. TCRdb fed the reads into MiXCR, producing one record per CDR3 protein. The table records about 480,000 distinct CDR3 sequences, around a third of them present only once. These TCRs' antigens remain unknown. Sequences were derived from cultured PBMCs, sampled from culture after CMV antigen stimulation. The receptors were sampled from a human donor in good health (CMV status not recorded). Some clones in this sample may be carry-over from other donors' samples.

The rearrangement links TRBV11-2 to TRBJ2-7; possible D gene TRBD2, 6 bases. The CDR3 covers 13 residues. Trimming cost V 7 bases and J 0 bases, with 10 bases left between them. Germline V lookup: CDR1 SGHAT, CDR2 FQNNGV. This chain's CDR3 is CASTVSGSYEQYF. Here the CDR3 DNA reads TGTGCCAGCACCGTTAGCGGCTCCTACGAGCAGTACTTC.

CDR3 loop: CASSITGGGSGANVLTF. CDR3 nucleotide sequence: TGTGCCAGTAGCATTACAGGGGGAGGCTCTGGGGCCAACGTCCTGACTTTC. The chain links TRBV19 to TRBJ2-6; 8 bases are a match to TRBD1. The germline CDR1 and CDR2 sequences are LNHDA and SQIVND (reference sequence). V lost 6 bases to trimming and J lost 0 bases; unmatched junction nucleotides: 7. The CDR3 extends over 17 amino acids.

CDR3 sequence reads: CASSLEASGRLAYEQYF. The DNA of the CDR3 is TGTGCCAGCAGCTTGGAGGCTAGCGGGAGGCTCGCCTACGAGCAGTACTTC. The gene calls are TRBV5-6 and TRBJ2-7; TRBD2 matches 11 bases. With 0 bases clipped from V and 2 bases from J, the junction kept 7 bases outside the gene matches. Germline CDR1 is SGHDT and CDR2 is YYEEEE. This CDR3 is built from 17 residues.

The J gene is TRBJ1-1, the V gene TRBV12-3 or TRBV12-4; no reliable D call. The CDR3 covers 14 residues. Trimming pared 6 bases from V and 4 bases from J, leaving 15 bases between. The CDR3 sequence is CASSLADLGTEAFF. The CDR3 nucleotides read TGTGCCAGCAGCTTGGCCGACTTGGGCACTGAAGCTTTCTTT.

This clonotype has a handful of counts. The chain uses TRBV15 and TRBJ2-7; no definite D call. Trimming stripped 3 bases from V and 5 bases from J, with 11 bases between. CDR3 size: 13 residues. CDR1 and CDR2 (germline): LNHNV, YYDKDF (reference sequence). For the CDR3, the DNA is TGTGCCACCAGCAGCCGGGTTTCCCACGAGCAGTACTTC. This translates into CATSSRVSHEQYF.

The genes are TRBV12-5 and TRBJ2-6, with unresolved D. CDR1 is LGHNT, CDR2 FRNRAP, per germline. This CDR3 region has 16 residues. The ends were cut back, 1 base at V and 0 bases at J, with 7 bases in the middle. CDR3 in amino acids: CASGLGGISGANVLTF. The CDR3 DNA reads as TGTGCTAGTGGTTTGGGAGGTATCTCTGGGGCCAACGTCCTGACTTTC. Variable domain in full (rest from reference TRBV12-5 and TRBJ2-6): DARVTQTPRHKVTEMGQEVTMRCQPILGHNTVFWYRQTMMQGLELLAYFRNRAPLDDSGMPKDRFSAEMPDATLATLKIQPSEPRDSAVYFCASGLGGISGANVLTFGAGSRLTVL.

V gene TRBV5-1 combines with J gene TRBJ2-1; no reliable D call. Germline CDR1 and CDR2: SGHRS and YFSETQ. V was trimmed by 3 bases and J by 13 bases, leaving 20 bases between them. CDR3 length: 14 amino acids. The CDR3 nucleotides are TGCGCCAGCAGCTCGACCCGGGCCCAACATCCCCAGTTCTTC. It yields the protein CASSSTRAQHPQFF.

This clonotype was counted between two and nine times. This chain connects TRBV2 to TRBJ2-1, with D tentatively TRBD2 (5 bases). V was pared by 4 bases and J by 0 bases, with 10 bases between. Germline assignment: CDR1 SNHLY and CDR2 FYNNEI. This CDR3 spans 15 amino acids. The CDR3 nucleotides read TGTGCCAGCAGTGTTGGGCTAGCCTCCTACAATGAGCAGTTCTTC. It codes for CASSVGLASYNEQFF.

The chain uses TRBV6-2 or TRBV6-3 and TRBJ2-2, with TRBD1 as a possible D gene (6 bases). The CDR3 sequence is 15 residues long. Trimming took 6 bases from V and 6 from J, leaving 17 bases between them. CDR1 and CDR2 from the germline V gene are MNHEY and SVGEGT. The CDR3 here is CASRPGGRGAGELFF. As DNA, the CDR3 is TGTGCCAGCAGACCCGGAGGCAGGGGAGCCGGGGAGCTGTTTTTT.

This clonotype has more than one count but fewer than ten. The CDR3 DNA reads as TGTGCCAGTAGTATAGCGACAGGGAGAACCGGGGAGCTGTTTTTT. Its translation is CASSIATGRTGELFF. The chain is built from TRBV19 and TRBJ2-2; 7 bases are a match to TRBD1. With 1 base clipped from V and 5 bases from J, the junction kept 4 bases outside the gene matches. This CDR3 has 15 amino acids. Germline V gene lookup returns CDR1 LNHDA and CDR2 SQIVND (reference sequence).

The J gene is TRBJ1-1, the V gene TRBV7-9; 11 bases fit TRBD1. The germline gives CDR1 SEHNR, CDR2 FQNEAQ (reference sequence). Trimming cost V 6 bases and J 1 base; bases outside gene matches: 7. CDR3 length: 16 amino acids. The CDR3 region is CASRRGQGAGNTEAFF. DNA for the CDR3: TGTGCCAGCAGACGCGGACAGGGGGCAGGGAACACTGAAGCTTTCTTT.

The chain couples TRBV28 to TRBJ2-7; 7 positions match TRBD2. The CDR3 loop spans 15 amino acids. Germline CDR1 and CDR2: MDHEN and SYDVKM. J gave up 0 bases and V 11 bases, and 13 bases lay outside the gene matches. For the CDR3, the DNA is TGTGCCGGCGGCCCGGGGGGAGGAACCTCCTACGAGCAGTACTTC. This gives the protein CAGGPGGGTSYEQYF.

This clonotype was seen a handful of times. The chain is built from TRBV5-1 and TRBJ1-2; 8 bases agree with TRBD1. V trimming: 4 bases; J trimming: 8 bases; junction bases outside the gene matches: 10. This CDR3 has 14 amino acids. The germline gives CDR1 SGHRS, CDR2 YFSETQ. CDR3 protein: CASSPTLGTGGYTF. CDR3 coding DNA: TGCGCCAGCAGCCCTACCTTGGGGACAGGAGGCTACACCTTC.

This chain links TRBV6-2 or TRBV6-3 with TRBJ2-1; 7 bases match TRBD2. CDR1 and CDR2 (germline): MNHEY, SVGEGT. The J segment lost 0 bases and the V segment lost 10 bases, leaving 3 bases of the junction unmatched. This CDR3 contains 13 residues. As DNA, the CDR3 is TGTGCCACGCGGGAGATCTCCTACAATGAGCAGTTCTTC. Its translation is CATREISYNEQFF.

This clonotype has only a few counts. The CDR3 DNA reads as TGTGCCAGCAGCCACCCAGAGTGGGATGGTACGCAGTATTTT. Protein: CASSHPEWDGTQYF. The rearrangement uses TRBV4-2 and TRBJ2-3; D is unresolved. V was cut by 3 bases and J by 8 bases, with 15 bases left in between. CDR3 length: 14 residues. Germline V gene lookup returns CDR1 LGHNA and CDR2 YNFKEQ.

This clonotype appeared a few times. The chain links TRBV7-8 to TRBJ2-7; TRBD2 matches at 10 bases. CDR3 length: 14 residues. In germline, CDR1 is SGHVS, CDR2 FQNEAQ. V shed 5 bases, J shed 6 bases, and the junction held 7 bases outside the gene matches. The CDR3 nucleotides are TGTGCCAGCAGCGCGAGCGGGAGGGCCCTCGAGCAGTACGTC. Its protein is CASSASGRALEQYV.

This clonotype was counted only a few times. The rearrangement joins TRBV20-1 to TRBJ1-1; D gene unclear. CDR1 and CDR2 (germline): DFQATT, SNEGSKA (reference sequence). This CDR3 comprises 12 residues. The ends were cut back, 4 bases at V and 3 bases at J, with 9 bases in the middle. The CDR3 nucleotides read TGCAGTGCTAAACAGAGGGACACTGAAGCTTTCTTT. This gives the protein CSAKQRDTEAFF.

Only a few counts were recorded for this clonotype. The chain employs TRBV6-5 and TRBJ2-3, with TRBD1 identical over 7 bases. Germline lookup yields CDR1 MNHEY and CDR2 SVGAGI. This CDR3 region has 14 residues. J lost 7 bases, V lost 5 bases, and 9 bases had no gene match. The CDR3 DNA is TGTGCCAGCAGTCTCGACAGGGAGAGGAATACGCAGTATTTT. It yields the protein CASSLDRERNTQYF.

The chain is built from TRBV7-8 and TRBJ1-2; D not resolved. The V gene's germline CDR1 is SGHVS and CDR2 FQNEAQ. The CDR3 covers 13 residues. Trimming took 4 bases from V and 7 from J, leaving 13 bases between them. DNA of the CDR3: TGTGCCAGCAGCTCCGGGGTGATGCCTGGCTACACCTTC. It yields the protein CASSSGVMPGYTF.

CDR3 loop: CASSLTSGSLHEQFF. The CDR3 DNA sequence: TGTGCCAGCAGTTTGACTAGCGGGAGTCTCCATGAGCAGTTCTTC. This chain connects TRBV12-3 or TRBV12-4 to TRBJ2-1; 12 bases are shared with TRBD2. This CDR3 is built from 15 residues. After removal of 3 bases from V and 8 bases from J, the junction contained 5 bases not matched to a gene.

The chain carries TRBV19 and TRBJ2-1; 7 bases are a match to TRBD1. Looked up from germline, CDR1 is LNHDA and CDR2 is SQIVND (reference sequence). Trimming cost V 6 bases and J 4 bases; bases outside gene matches: 9. The CDR3 totals 15 residues. The CDR3 sequence: CASRRTGTVYNEQFF. CDR3 bases: TGTGCCAGTAGGCGTACCGGGACAGTTTACAATGAGCAGTTCTTC.